Following are 30 T cell receptor beta chains from one sample sequenced in a study of cytomegalovirus exposure and HLA in healthy donors (TCRdb year 2017). The library relied on the immunoSEQ multiplex PCR assay. For the multiplex PCR, a mixture combining 60 forward primers for TCR Vbeta segments and 13 reverse primers for TCR Jbeta segments was used. The source is immuneACCESS, and TCRdb retained only in-frame sequences with V and J called. Part of the clones is not carried over; for the studies checked, unresolved V genes explain less than half of this, and the remainder is unexplained. In all, the sample holds tens of thousands of clones, and about four fifths of those were seen once. Roughly 5.3% of the sample is taken by the ten largest. The source material was PBMCs. All receptors derive from a woman aged 25 to 45 in good health and CMV-seronegative.

CDR3: CASSIPGGGGMVEAFF. The CDR3 coding sequence is TGTGCCAGCAGCATACCCGGGGGGGGCGGTATGGTTGAAGCTTTCTTT. The rearrangement uses TRBV7-9 and TRBJ1-1; TRBD1 might be the D (6 bases). This CDR3 region has 16 residues. The germline CDR1 and CDR2 sequences are SEHNR and FQNEAQ (reference sequence). Trimming removed 5 bases from V and 7 bases from J, with 23 bases in between.

This chain connects TRBV27 to TRBJ1-2; D may be TRBD1 (6 bases). Trimming cost V 2 bases and J 5 bases, with 15 bases left between them. Per the germline V gene, CDR1 is MNHEY and CDR2 is SMNVEV (reference sequence). The CDR3 loop spans 15 amino acids. CDR3 nucleotides: TGTGCCAGCAGTTTAGGGACAAAGGGTGGTTATGGCTACACCTTC. As protein: CASSLGTKGGYGYTF.

The rearrangement joins TRBV6-5 to TRBJ2-7; 7 positions agree with TRBD2. Germline values: CDR1 MNHEY, CDR2 SVGAGI. The CDR3 runs 14 residues. V lost 3 bases and J lost 6; bases outside the gene matches: 8. The CDR3 protein is CASSYAHPGGEQYF. The CDR3 DNA reads as TGTGCCAGCAGTTATGCACATCCGGGAGGCGAGCAGTACTTC.

The CDR3 DNA is TGTGCCAGTAGTCCCCACAGCGGGAGTGGCTACACCTTC. Translated, it gives CASSPHSGSGYTF. V and J are TRBV19 and TRBJ1-2, with unresolved D. The germline V and J ends were trimmed by 5 bases and 7 bases, with 14 bases remaining between them. Germline V gives CDR1 LNHDA, CDR2 SQIVND (reference sequence). CDR3 length: 13 amino acids.

On this clone itself: Distinct nucleotide sequences in the sample also encode this CDR3. In DNA, the CDR3 is TGCGCCAGCACTCCTAGGGTGAGCGGGAGTAATGAGCAGTACTTC. Amino acid sequence: CASTPRVSGSNEQYF. V and J are TRBV5-1 and TRBJ2-7, with 8 bases that match TRBD2. The CDR3 covers 15 residues. Germline V lookup: CDR1 SGHRS, CDR2 YFSETQ. V shed 6 bases, J shed 7 bases, and the junction held 15 bases outside the gene matches.

The rearrangement uses TRBV6-4 and TRBJ1-2; the match to TRBD1 covers 9 bases. Per germline, CDR1 MRHNA and CDR2 SNTAGT. V lost 6 bases, J lost 7 bases, and 12 bases stayed unmatched. There are 15 residues in the CDR3. This CDR3 reads CASSSMTGGGGGYTF. As DNA, the CDR3 is TGTGCCAGCAGCTCCATGACAGGGGGTGGCGGTGGCTACACCTTC.

The chain joins TRBV6-6 to TRBJ2-7; D uncertain. The germline V gene encodes CDR1 MNHNY and CDR2 SVGAGI (reference sequence). Trimming removed 0 bases from V and 3 bases from J, with 12 bases in between. CDR3 size: 15 residues. Here the CDR3 DNA reads TGTGCCAGCAGTTACTCCGATAGCTCACTCTACGAGCAGTACTTC. Translation gives CASSYSDSSLYEQYF.

V is TRBV6-5 and J is TRBJ2-7; 12 bases are shared with TRBD1. The CDR3 runs 15 residues. Germline V gives CDR1 MNHEY, CDR2 SVGAGI. Losses at the gene ends were 2 bases for V and 6 bases for J; bases not matched to a gene: 5. The CDR3 nucleotides read TGTGCCAGCAGTTACGAGGGACAGGGGGCTCGCGAGCAGTACTTC. Translated, it gives CASSYEGQGAREQYF.

This clone was seen more than once but under ten times. This rearrangement joins TRBV6-5 to TRBJ2-2, with D unresolved. This CDR3 is built from 15 residues. The germline gives CDR1 MNHEY, CDR2 SVGAGI. V lost 5 bases and J 2 bases, leaving 12 bases between the germline ends. CDR3 loop: CASSTTIFNTGELFF. The DNA for the CDR3 is TGTGCCAGCAGTACAACTATCTTTAACACCGGGGAGCTGTTTTTT.

J is TRBJ1-5 and V is TRBV5-6; D remains unclear. The CDR3 is made up of 13 amino acids. Germline CDR1 SGHDT, CDR2 YYEEEE. V lost 2 bases to trimming and J lost 6 bases, with 9 bases between them. CDR3 in DNA: TGTGCCAGCAGCTTCTTGGGGAGTCAGCCCCAGCATTTT. It encodes CASSFLGSQPQHF.

The chain carries TRBV19 and TRBJ1-5, with D perhaps TRBD1 (6 bases). V lost 10 bases, J lost 3 bases, and 28 bases lay in between. Germline CDR1 reads LNHDA; CDR2 reads SQIVND (reference sequence). CDR3 length: 18 residues. The DNA of the CDR3 is TGTGCCACCACAGACCGAGCCCCAGGGGAAGGTTACAATCAGCCCCAGCATTTT. It specifies CATTDRAPGEGYNQPQHF.

The chain is built from TRBV15 and TRBJ2-2, with 12 bases fitting TRBD2. CDR3 length: 20 amino acids. The junction had 12 bases not matched to a gene; V was cut back by 2 bases and J by 2 bases. CDR1 LNHNV and CDR2 YYDKDF come from the germline V gene (reference sequence). The DNA for the CDR3 is TGTGCCACCAGCAGAAGTTATTCCCTAGCGGGAGGGAGAAACACCGGGGAGCTGTTTTTT. It translates to CATSRSYSLAGGRNTGELFF.

This chain joins TRBV12-5 and TRBJ2-5, with a weak D call TRBD2 (6 bases). CDR1 and CDR2 (germline): LGHNT, FRNRAP. V was cut by 0 bases and J by 1 base, with 12 bases left in between. The CDR3 is 16 amino acids. The CDR3 protein is CASGLVIVGGQETQYF. CDR3 bases: TGTGCTAGTGGTTTGGTAATAGTGGGGGGCCAAGAGACCCAGTACTTC.

V is TRBV30 and J is TRBJ1-5; 10 bases align to TRBD1. Trimming cost V 1 base and J 6 bases; bases outside gene matches: 3. The germline CDR1 and CDR2 sequences are GTSNPN and SVGIG (reference sequence). There are 14 residues in the CDR3. The CDR3 reads CAWSDGQGGQPQHF. CDR3 DNA: TGTGCCTGGAGTGACGGACAGGGGGGTCAGCCCCAGCATTTT.

This chain connects TRBV30 to TRBJ2-1, with D tentatively TRBD2 (5 bases). CDR1 is GTSNPN, CDR2 SVGIG, per germline (reference sequence). The CDR3 has 13 amino acids. V shed 8 bases and J shed 7 bases, with 18 bases lying between them. The CDR3, as DNA: TGTGCCAGCTGGAGGATGAACAGTAATGAGCAGTTCTTC. Its translation: CASWRMNSNEQFF.

Turning to this clone: Distinct nucleotide sequences in the sample also encode this CDR3. This chain uses TRBV7-9 with TRBJ2-2; tentative D call: TRBD1 (6 bases). Germline values: CDR1 SEHNR, CDR2 FQNEAQ (reference sequence). Trimming took off 2 bases at V and 5 bases at J, with 6 bases between the two ends. CDR3 length: 13 residues. The CDR3: CASSLTGTGELFF. CDR3 bases: TGTGCCAGCAGCTTAACAGGGACCGGGGAGCTGTTTTTT.

The rearrangement links TRBV2 to TRBJ1-2; D not resolved. Per the germline V gene, CDR1 is SNHLY and CDR2 is FYNNEI. This CDR3 region has 14 residues. Trimming took off 7 bases at V and 3 bases at J, with 15 bases between the two ends. This CDR3 reads CASNHGLSHYGYTF. The CDR3 DNA reads TGTGCCAGCAACCACGGACTTTCCCACTATGGCTACACCTTC.

The rearrangement joins TRBV12-5 to TRBJ2-1; 7 bases agree with TRBD2. The trim removed 1 base at V and 2 bases at J, leaving 2 bases unmatched. This CDR3 has 15 residues. Germline V gene data show CDR1 as LGHNT and CDR2 as FRNRAP. This CDR3 reads CASGLGLATYNEQFF. CDR3 nucleotide sequence: TGTGCTAGTGGTTTGGGACTAGCAACCTACAATGAGCAGTTCTTC. The full variable domain, completed using reference TRBV12-5 and TRBJ2-1, is DARVTQTPRHKVTEMGQEVTMRCQPILGHNTVFWYRQTMMQGLELLAYFRNRAPLDDSGMPKDRFSAEMPDATLATLKIQPSEPRDSAVYFCASGLGLATYNEQFFGPGTRLTVL.

The rearrangement uses TRBV29-1 and TRBJ1-1; D gene unclear. Germline V gene sequence: CDR1 SQVTM, CDR2 ANQGSEA. The length of the CDR3 is 12 residues. V lost 7 bases to trimming and J lost 6 bases, with 15 bases between them. For the CDR3, the DNA is TGCAGCGCCGAACCGGGGAGGTCTGAAGCTTTCTTT. This codes for CSAEPGRSEAFF.

The rearrangement joins TRBV4-2 to TRBJ2-1; 8 bases match TRBD2. Germline CDR1 is LGHNA and CDR2 is YNFKEQ. J lost 4 bases, V lost 4 bases, and 9 bases had no gene match. The CDR3 runs 16 residues. CDR3 nucleotide sequence: TGTGCCAGCAGCCCGGTCGCAACTAGCGGTTACAATGAGCAGTTCTTC. It is translated as CASSPVATSGYNEQFF.

The chain uses TRBV9 and TRBJ2-1; 8 bases line up with TRBD2. This CDR3 comprises 15 residues. Germline loops: CDR1 SGDLS, CDR2 YYNGEE. The V gene end was trimmed by 2 bases and the J gene end by 6 bases; junction bases not matched to a gene: 7. CDR3 region: CASSVSGLAANEQFF. CDR3 DNA: TGTGCCAGCAGCGTGAGCGGACTAGCCGCCAATGAGCAGTTCTTC.

This sequence joins TRBV19 and TRBJ2-3; weak D call: TRBD2 (5 bases). The ends were cut back, 5 bases at V and 2 bases at J, with 8 bases in the middle. The CDR3 length is 13 residues. The germline V gene encodes CDR1 LNHDA and CDR2 SQIVND (reference sequence). CDR3 coding DNA: TGTGCCAGTAGTCGGAGGAACACAGATACGCAGTATTTT. Translating gives CASSRRNTDTQYF.

J is TRBJ2-7 and V is TRBV19; TRBD1 aligns across 10 bases. The CDR3 covers 15 residues. The V gene's germline CDR1 is LNHDA and CDR2 SQIVND (reference sequence). V trimming: 6 bases; J trimming: 6 bases; junction bases outside the gene matches: 11. CDR3 sequence: CASSRGGQGNREQYF. The DNA of the CDR3 is TGTGCCAGTAGCCGGGGGGGACAGGGGAATCGCGAGCAGTACTTC. The whole variable domain, filled in from reference TRBV19 and TRBJ2-7, reads DGGITQSPKYLFRKEGQNVTLSCEQNLNHDAMYWYRQDPGQGLRLIYYSQIVNDFQKGDIAEGYSVSREKKESFPLTVTSAQKNPTAFYLCASSRGGQGNREQYFGPGTRLTVT.

The chain carries TRBV5-1 and TRBJ1-1; 7 nucleotides match TRBD1. This CDR3 has 13 residues. J gave up 7 bases and V 4 bases, and 7 bases lay outside the gene matches. Germline loops: CDR1 SGHRS, CDR2 YFSETQ. The CDR3 protein is CASSIGTAYEAFF. CDR3 DNA: TGCGCCAGCAGCATCGGGACAGCCTATGAAGCTTTCTTT.

V and J are TRBV28 and TRBJ2-7, with D possibly TRBD1 on 6 matching bases. Germline assignment: CDR1 MDHEN and CDR2 SYDVKM. V was shortened by 3 bases and J by 5 bases, with 8 bases between the two germline ends. The CDR3 loop spans 12 amino acids. CDR3 loop: CASSFYRDEQYF. The CDR3 coding sequence is TGTGCCAGCAGTTTCTACAGGGACGAGCAGTACTTC. Looking up the rest from reference TRBV28 and TRBJ2-7 gives the full variable domain: DVKVTQSSRYLVKRTGEKVFLECVQDMDHENMFWYRQDPGLGLRLIYFSYDVKMKEKGDIPEGYSVSREKKERFSLILESASTNQTSMYLCASSFYRDEQYFGPGTRLTVT.

CDR3 amino acids: CASSDVRQGAKNIQYF. CDR3 DNA sequence: TGTGCCAGCAGTGACGTCAGACAGGGGGCCAAAAACATTCAGTACTTC. The J gene is TRBJ2-4, the V gene TRBV2, with 8 bases aligning to TRBD1. V shed 3 bases and J 1 base; nucleotides not matched to a gene: 5. The CDR3 is 16 residues long. CDR1 and CDR2 from the germline V gene are SNHLY and FYNNEI. Combining the CDR3 with reference TRBV2 and TRBJ2-4 gives the whole variable domain EPEVTQTPSHQVTQMGQEVILRCVPISNHLYFYWYRQILGQKVEFLVSFYNNEISEKSEIFDDQFSVERPDGSNFTLKIRSTKLEDSAMYFCASSDVRQGAKNIQYFGAGTRLSVL.

Only a few counts were recorded for this clone. This chain links TRBV4-1 with TRBJ1-2, with D possibly matching TRBD1 (5 bases). This CDR3 region has 15 residues. V was trimmed by 0 bases and J by 3 bases, leaving 11 bases between them. The germline CDR1 and CDR2 sequences are MGHRA and YSYEKL. CDR3 loop: CASSQEDRTYYGYTF. CDR3 DNA sequence: TGCGCCAGCAGCCAAGAAGACAGAACCTACTATGGCTACACCTTC.

The rearrangement uses TRBV28 and TRBJ2-1; D possibly corresponds to TRBD2 (5 bases). Looked up from germline, CDR1 is MDHEN and CDR2 is SYDVKM. V was shortened by 1 base and J by 4 bases, with 5 bases between the two germline ends. This CDR3 region has 13 residues. This chain's CDR3 is CASSLLAYNEQFF. The CDR3 DNA follows: TGTGCCAGCAGTTTATTAGCGTACAATGAGCAGTTCTTC.

V usage is TRBV7-3 and J usage is TRBJ2-2, with TRBD2 matching over 10 bases. V trimming: 7 bases; J trimming: 0 bases; junction bases outside the gene matches: 11. Germline CDR1 reads SGHTA; CDR2 reads FQGTGA. The CDR3 is 18 residues long. Here the CDR3 DNA reads TGTGCCAGCACGAGGAGCGGGAGGGCCTTTGCGAACACCGGGGAGCTGTTTTTT. Residues: CASTRSGRAFANTGELFF.

Comment on this clone: A junction end diverges from the germline sequence, so it may reflect a read error. The CDR3 bases are TGTGCCAGTAGAATAGGGCGGGAGGGCCAGTATGAGCAGTTCTTC. Translation: CASRIGREGQYEQFF. The rearrangement joins TRBV19 to TRBJ2-1; 9 bases are a match to TRBD2. The CDR3 has 15 amino acids. The germline gives CDR1 LNHDA, CDR2 SQIVND (reference sequence). The variable domain in full, completed from reference TRBV19 and TRBJ2-1, reads DGGITQSPKYLFRKEGQNVTLSCEQNLNHDAMYWYRQDPGQGLRLIYYSQIVNDFQKGDIAEGYSVSREKKESFPLTVTSAQKNPTAFYLCASRIGREGQYEQFFGPGTRLTVL.